The 27 T cell receptor beta chains below were found in one sample sequenced in a study of shared clonotypes between healthy human individuals. Naive CD8 populations comprised CD45RO-negative cells positively selected for CCR7, excluding terminally differentiated effector memory CD45RA+ cells. Clones were read by immunoSEQ multiplex PCR, and TCRdb kept only the in-frame ones, dropping some. The sample has about 550,000 clones; around 95% are singletons. Material for sequencing was naive CD8+ T cells sorted from blood. The receptors derive from a woman aged 25-40 years in good health.

V is TRBV2 and J is TRBJ2-2; D is perhaps TRBD2 (6 bases). This CDR3 is built from 13 residues. Germline V gene sequence: CDR1 SNHLY, CDR2 FYNNEI. Between the trimmed V and J ends, which lost 5 bases and 6 bases, there was a span of 10 bases. CDR3 DNA: TGTGCCAGCAGTACGGGAGTCCCCGGGGAGCTGTTTTTT. It translates to CASSTGVPGELFF.

The V call is TRBV4-1, the J call TRBJ1-1; D might be TRBD1 (6 bases). The CDR3 extends over 16 amino acids. Germline lookup yields CDR1 MGHRA and CDR2 YSYEKL. The V end was cut by 0 bases, the J end by 4 bases, with 15 bases between. The CDR3 sequence: CASSQEKGVVATEAFF. CDR3 nucleotide sequence: TGCGCCAGCAGCCAAGAGAAGGGGGTAGTCGCCACTGAAGCTTTCTTT.

The chain couples TRBV28 to TRBJ2-7; D remains unclear. The germline CDR1 and CDR2 sequences are MDHEN and SYDVKM. The CDR3 has 17 amino acids. V was pared by 0 bases and J by 5 bases, with 20 bases between. The CDR3 DNA is TGTGCCAGCAGTTTATGGCCCCTGTCATCTTGGCCCCACGAGCAGTACTTC. This codes for CASSLWPLSSWPHEQYF. Using reference TRBV28 and TRBJ2-7 for the parts outside the CDR3, the full variable domain is DVKVTQSSRYLVKRTGEKVFLECVQDMDHENMFWYRQDPGLGLRLIYFSYDVKMKEKGDIPEGYSVSREKKERFSLILESASTNQTSMYLCASSLWPLSSWPHEQYFGPGTRLTVT.

DNA for the CDR3: TGTGCCAGCAGTTTATTAGCGGGAGCCTATGAGCAGTTCTTC. Translation: CASSLLAGAYEQFF. This chain connects TRBV27 to TRBJ2-1, with 9 bases matching TRBD2. The CDR3 is 14 amino acids. Germline V gene sequence: CDR1 MNHEY, CDR2 SMNVEV (reference sequence). The V segment lost 1 base and the J segment 8 bases; nucleotides outside the gene matches: 3.

This clone appeared a single time. The chain links TRBV29-1 to TRBJ1-1, with 8 bases fitting TRBD1. Germline V gene lookup returns CDR1 SQVTM and CDR2 ANQGSEA. The CDR3 has 14 residues. With V trimmed by 1 base and J by 4 bases, 5 bases remained unmatched. CDR3 sequence (DNA): TGCAGCGTTGAAGGGACAGGGAGCGGCACTGAAGCTTTCTTT. Residues: CSVEGTGSGTEAFF.

The sample holds one count of this clone. The CDR3 is CASSFLAGVGEQYF. The CDR3 DNA reads TGTGCCAGCAGTTTTCTAGCGGGAGTTGGCGAGCAGTACTTC. The chain recombines TRBV28 with TRBJ2-7, with 10 bases aligning to TRBD2. The CDR3 runs 14 residues. V lost 3 bases, J lost 6 bases, and 5 bases stayed unmatched. Germline CDR1 reads MDHEN; CDR2 reads SYDVKM.

This clone showed up just once. The sample contains more than one DNA sequence encoding this CDR3. This chain links TRBV10-2 with TRBJ2-3, with no clear D. CDR3 length: 14 amino acids. Trimming cost V 1 base and J 1 base, with 6 bases left between them. From germline, CDR1 is WSHSY and CDR2 SAAADI. The CDR3 coding sequence is TGCGCCAGCAGTGAGTTAGCCGGCACAGATACGCAGTATTTT. Residues: CASSELAGTDTQYF.

The chain has TRBV30 and TRBJ2-1; TRBD2 matches at 7 bases. With 0 bases clipped from V and 8 bases from J, the junction kept 7 bases outside the gene matches. The CDR3 is made up of 14 amino acids. Germline CDR1 reads GTSNPN; CDR2 reads SVGIG (reference sequence). The CDR3, as DNA: TGTGCCTGGAGTGTAGGTGTAGGGAGGGATGAGCAGTTCTTC. As protein: CAWSVGVGRDEQFF.

CDR3 in amino acids: CATEASAGGPLETQYF. The CDR3 DNA reads TGTGCCACCGAAGCATCAGCGGGAGGGCCTCTGGAGACCCAGTACTTC. The V call is TRBV5-6, the J call TRBJ2-5; 10 bases map to TRBD2. Germline CDR1 and CDR2: SGHDT and YYEEEE. This CDR3 spans 16 amino acids. J gave up 5 bases and V 9 bases, and 16 bases lay outside the gene matches.

This clone was recorded many times. The chain combines TRBV28 with TRBJ2-7; maybe TRBD1 (7 bases). The germline gives CDR1 MDHEN, CDR2 SYDVKM. The CDR3 runs to 14 residues. V lost 5 bases and J lost 7, with 18 bases in between. CDR3 in amino acids: CASSHPGGTGEQYF. The CDR3 coding sequence is TGTGCCAGCAGTCATCCAGGGGGGACGGGGGAGCAGTACTTC. The full variable domain, completed using reference TRBV28 and TRBJ2-7, is DVKVTQSSRYLVKRTGEKVFLECVQDMDHENMFWYRQDPGLGLRLIYFSYDVKMKEKGDIPEGYSVSREKKERFSLILESASTNQTSMYLCASSHPGGTGEQYFGPGTRLTVT.

This chain joins TRBV30 and TRBJ2-5, with no clear D. The CDR3 sequence is 13 residues long. Trimming removed 0 bases at V and 4 bases at J, with 9 bases between. Germline assignment: CDR1 GTSNPN and CDR2 SVGIG (reference sequence). CDR3 sequence (DNA): TGTGCCTGGAGTGTATGGCGCGCAGAGACCCAGTACTTC. Protein: CAWSVWRAETQYF.

The chain employs TRBV5-4 and TRBJ2-3, with D possibly matching TRBD2 (5 bases). Between the trimmed V and J ends, which lost 4 bases and 4 bases, there was a span of 10 bases. This CDR3 comprises 13 residues. Per the germline V gene, CDR1 is SGHNT and CDR2 is YYREEE (reference sequence). The CDR3 DNA follows: TGTGCCAGCAGCCTCCCCGGGGCAGATACGCAGTATTTT. It specifies CASSLPGADTQYF.

The chain is built from TRBV14 and TRBJ1-1, with TRBD1 identical over 10 bases. The CDR3 loop spans 14 amino acids. Per germline, CDR1 SGHDN and CDR2 FVKESK. V dropped 3 bases and J dropped 7; count of bases not matched to a gene: 5. The CDR3 bases are TGTGCCAGCAGCCAGAGACAGGGGGCGATTGAAGCTTTCTTT. Translated, it gives CASSQRQGAIEAFF.

The chain employs TRBV4-1 and TRBJ2-2; unclear D gene. V gave up 0 bases and J gave up 5 bases, with 7 bases separating them. From germline, CDR1 is MGHRA and CDR2 YSYEKL. There are 14 residues in the CDR3. CDR3 residues: CASSQDGWTGELFF. The CDR3 DNA is TGCGCCAGCAGCCAAGACGGTTGGACCGGGGAGCTGTTTTTT.

The chain joins TRBV28 to TRBJ2-1; the match to TRBD2 covers 9 bases. The CDR3 runs to 16 residues. The germline gives CDR1 MDHEN, CDR2 SYDVKM. The trim removed 2 bases at V and 8 bases at J, leaving 10 bases unmatched. The CDR3 loop reads CASSLGHGVAGDEQFF. The DNA of the CDR3 is TGTGCCAGCAGTTTAGGGCACGGGGTAGCGGGAGATGAGCAGTTCTTC. The full variable domain, in which reference TRBV28 and TRBJ2-1 provide the parts outside the CDR3, is DVKVTQSSRYLVKRTGEKVFLECVQDMDHENMFWYRQDPGLGLRLIYFSYDVKMKEKGDIPEGYSVSREKKERFSLILESASTNQTSMYLCASSLGHGVAGDEQFFGPGTRLTVL.

DNA for the CDR3: TGTGCCAGCAGTTTATCCAACAGGGGTGACAGCTATGGCTACACCTTC. It is translated as CASSLSNRGDSYGYTF. The chain carries TRBV28 and TRBJ1-2, with 7 nucleotides matching TRBD1. The germline CDR1 and CDR2 sequences are MDHEN and SYDVKM. The CDR3 spans 16 residues. The ends lost 1 base at V and 4 bases at J; junction bases unmatched: 9.

J is TRBJ1-1 and V is TRBV27; D may be TRBD1 (6 bases). This CDR3 comprises 13 residues. Germline CDR1 is MNHEY and CDR2 is SMNVEV (reference sequence). Deletions cut 5 bases from V and 2 bases from J, with 9 bases between. The CDR3 protein is CASSGGGNTEAFF. CDR3 in DNA: TGTGCCAGCAGTGGAGGGGGAAACACTGAAGCTTTCTTT.

This clone was detected only once. The J gene is TRBJ1-2, the V gene TRBV19; no clear D gene. Germline V gene data show CDR1 as LNHDA and CDR2 as SQIVND (reference sequence). This CDR3 comprises 12 residues. Trimming removed 4 bases from V and 4 bases from J, with 7 bases in between. CDR3 nucleotide sequence: TGTGCCAGTAGTACCTCAGGCTATGGCTACACCTTC. Amino acid sequence: CASSTSGYGYTF.

J is TRBJ2-1 and V is TRBV9, with 9 nucleotides matching TRBD2. CDR3 length equals 18 residues. Trimming took 1 base from V and 6 from J; bases not matched to a gene: 14. Germline V CDR1 and CDR2: SGDLS, YYNGEE. DNA for the CDR3: TGTGCCAGCAGCGTAAATCCCTCCCTAGCGGGAACCGTCAATGAGCAGTTCTTC. It encodes CASSVNPSLAGTVNEQFF.

The chain uses TRBV5-4 and TRBJ2-3; the D gene is possibly TRBD1 (7 bases). Germline lookup yields CDR1 SGHNT and CDR2 YYREEE (reference sequence). Trimming stripped 4 bases from V and 0 bases from J, with 15 bases between. The CDR3 has 16 residues. The DNA for the CDR3 is TGTGCCAGCAGCCGGGGGACAGCCTCTAGCACAGATACGCAGTATTTT. It codes for CASSRGTASSTDTQYF.

About this clone: The sample carries other DNA sequences with the same CDR3. This chain joins TRBV7-2 and TRBJ2-7; 11 bases align to TRBD2. The V gene's germline CDR1 is SGHTA and CDR2 FQGNSA. This CDR3 has 15 amino acids. Trimming took 1 base from V and 2 from J; bases not matched to a gene: 1. The chain's CDR3 is CASSLETSGTYEQYF. CDR3 DNA: TGTGCCAGCAGCTTAGAGACTAGCGGGACCTACGAGCAGTACTTC.

The chain carries TRBV29-1 and TRBJ2-5; TRBD2 is a possible D gene (6 bases). V was shortened by 1 base and J by 5 bases, with 20 bases between the two germline ends. Germline lookup yields CDR1 SQVTM and CDR2 ANQGSEA. The CDR3 sequence is 16 residues long. The CDR3 spells CSVEGGTSHIYETQYF. The CDR3 nucleotides are TGCAGCGTTGAAGGTGGTACTAGCCATATCTATGAGACCCAGTACTTC.

The chain couples TRBV27 to TRBJ1-6; D gene unclear. Germline CDR1 is MNHEY and CDR2 is SMNVEV (reference sequence). The CDR3 sequence is 16 residues long. Trimming removed 4 bases from V and 1 base from J, with 11 bases in between. CDR3 coding DNA: TGTGCCAGCAGTTATGGTCCCAGATCCTATAATTCACCCCTCCACTTT. Encoded protein: CASSYGPRSYNSPLHF.

This sequence joins TRBV7-9 and TRBJ2-6; TRBD1 matches 9 bases. CDR3 length equals 18 residues. Trimming took 4 bases from V and 0 from J; bases not matched to a gene: 7. CDR1 is SEHNR and CDR2 is FQNEAQ in the germline V gene (reference sequence). CDR3 sequence reads: CASSWTGDLDSGANVLTF. The CDR3 DNA reads TGTGCCAGCAGCTGGACAGGGGACCTCGACTCTGGGGCCAACGTCCTGACTTTC.

The CDR3 reads CASSSSGLVVEQYF. The CDR3 region has the DNA TGTGCCAGCAGCTCCTCGGGACTAGTGGTCGAGCAGTACTTC. The V gene is TRBV5-4, the J gene TRBJ2-7; 8 nucleotides match TRBD2. This CDR3 contains 14 residues. Germline CDR1 and CDR2: SGHNT and YYREEE (reference sequence). Trimming removed 3 bases from V and 6 bases from J; junction bases left unmatched: 8.

In its sample, this clone was seen once. The chain has TRBV5-4 and TRBJ2-7, with 8 bases lining up with TRBD2. Germline V gives CDR1 SGHNT, CDR2 YYREEE (reference sequence). With V trimmed by 1 base and J by 1 base, 10 bases remained unmatched. The CDR3 is 17 residues long. The CDR3 sequence is CASSLSSGRGPSYEQYF. CDR3 coding DNA: TGTGCCAGCAGCTTGTCAAGCGGGAGAGGTCCGTCCTACGAGCAGTACTTC.

The chain carries TRBV28 and TRBJ1-2; D gene unclear. Germline CDR1 and CDR2: MDHEN and SYDVKM. The CDR3 loop spans 14 amino acids. V lost 3 bases and J 1 base, leaving 9 bases between the germline ends. CDR3 in amino acids: CASSLPGSNYGYTF. CDR3 sequence (DNA): TGTGCCAGCAGTTTGCCCGGTAGTAACTATGGCTACACCTTC.